These T cell receptor beta chains were read from a single sample in a study of tumor-infiltrating lymphocytes in primary liver carcinoma. TCRdb ran MiXCR on the multiplex PCR reads and lists one entry per CDR3 protein. The sample shows about 180,000 distinct CDR3 sequences, 60% of them seen only once. Specimen: peripheral blood. These receptors all come from a man aged 40-49 years with primary liver carcinoma and hepatitis B virus infection. The CDR3 runs from the conserved cysteine through the conserved F or W. The D gene is left open where the match is weak. Size is omitted from some rows. Given values are once, few, many or a class for expanded clones.

TRBJ2-1 TRBV5-6 TRBD2 few CASSLGTSGLNEQFF TGTGCCAGCAGCTTAGGGACTAGCGGGCTAAATGAGCAGTTCTTC
TRBJ2-7 TRBV6-1 . few CASSEGWDPYEQYF TGTGCCAGCAGTGAAGGGTGGGACCCCTACGAGCAGTACTTC
TRBJ2-7 TRBV12-3/TRBV12-4 . . CASSLWQGEAYEQYF TGTGCCAGCAGTTTGTGGCAGGGAGAGGCCTACGAGCAGTACTTC
TRBJ2-3 TRBV6-6 . . CTSSYSGADTQYF TGTACCAGCAGTTACTCGGGGGCAGATACGCAGTATTTT
TRBJ2-5 TRBV12-3/TRBV12-4 . . CASSLFGTQETQYF TGTGCCAGCAGTTTATTCGGGACCCAAGAGACCCAGTACTTC
TRBJ2-7 TRBV7-9 TRBD1 . CASSLTGSESEQYF TGTGCCAGCAGCTTGACAGGGTCTGAATCCGAGCAGTACTTC
TRBJ2-1 TRBV29-1 . . CSVEGVEGYNEQFF TGCAGCGTTGAAGGGGTAGAGGGATACAATGAGCAGTTCTTC
TRBJ1-1 TRBV11-2 . many CASSFAVGGNTEAFF TGTGCCAGCAGCTTCGCCGTGGGCGGGAACACTGAAGCTTTCTTT
TRBJ2-1 TRBV6-5 . . CASSYRSITGDEQFF TGTGCCAGCAGTTACAGGTCGATCACGGGGGATGAGCAGTTCTTC
TRBJ1-1 TRBV5-5 . many CASSYRTLNTEAFF TGTGCCAGCAGCTATCGAACACTGAACACTGAAGCTTTCTTT
TRBJ2-4 TRBV29-1 . . CSVQVAKNIQYF TGCAGCGTACAGGTAGCCAAAAACATTCAGTACTTC
TRBJ2-5 TRBV6-5 TRBD1 few CASSLQGSQETQYF TGTGCCAGCAGTTTACAGGGGTCACAAGAGACCCAGTACTTC
TRBJ2-3 TRBV6-5 . . CASSQLGTDTQYF TGTGCCAGCAGTCAGCTGGGCACAGATACGCAGTATTTT
TRBJ1-2 TRBV19 TRBD1 . CAGTDRAGGYTF TGTGCCGGGACGGACAGGGCCGGTGGCTACACCTTC
TRBJ2-1 TRBV10-3 . few CAISDAAASDEQFF TGTGCCATCAGTGACGCGGCAGCCTCCGATGAGCAGTTCTTC
TRBJ2-7 TRBV7-9 . . CASSFPSRGSSYEQYF TGTGCCAGCAGCTTCCCCTCTAGAGGGAGTTCCTACGAGCAGTACTTC
TRBJ1-5 TRBV6-1 . few CASNHSNQPQHF TGTGCCAGCAACCATAGCAATCAGCCCCAGCATTTT
TRBJ2-7 TRBV4-1 . . CASSQWAPSYEQYF TGCGCCAGCAGCCAATGGGCGCCCTCCTACGAGCAGTACTTC
TRBJ2-6 TRBV4-1 TRBD1 few CASSFGQGTGANVLTF TGCGCCAGCAGCTTCGGACAGGGAACCGGGGCCAACGTCCTGACTTTC
TRBJ2-3 TRBV10-1 . . CAGSEPGADTQYF TGCGCCGGCAGTGAGCCGGGCGCAGATACGCAGTATTTT
TRBJ1-1 TRBV30 . . CASSMRTEAFF TGTGCCTCGAGCATGAGGACTGAAGCTTTCTTT
TRBJ2-1 TRBV11-2 . . CASRLDRVSEQFF TGTGCCAGCAGGTTAGATCGAGTCAGTGAGCAGTTCTTC
TRBJ2-3 TRBV4-1 TRBD1 once CASSQEGTGAYTQYF TGTGCCAGCAGCCAAGAAGGGACAGGGGCATATACGCAGTATTTT
TRBJ2-1 TRBV10-2 . . CASRILQGNEQFF TGCGCCAGCAGGATACTCCAAGGGAATGAGCAGTTCTTC